A single sample is the source of the 28 T cell receptor beta chains below, sequenced in a study of T cells after yellow fever vaccination. TCRdb reprocessed the 5' RACE reads via MiXCR and lists one record per CDR3 protein. This sample has about 220,000 distinct CDR3 sequences, with 3% to 4% found just once. The starting material was CD4+ T cells sorted from PBMCs, obtained 10 days after the yellow fever booster vaccination. These receptor sequences come from a man between 18 and 29 years old who received the YFV17D yellow fever vaccine.

V gene TRBV6-6 combines with J gene TRBJ1-2, with 8 bases matching TRBD1. The germline V gene has CDR1 MNHNY and CDR2 SVGAGI (reference sequence). The CDR3 sequence is 13 residues long. V lost 4 bases, J lost 8 bases, and 6 bases stayed unmatched. DNA of the CDR3: TGTGCCAGCAGTTCGGACAGGGAGACGGGCTACACCTTC. Translation gives CASSSDRETGYTF.

This clonotype has just a few counts. The rearrangement uses TRBV15 and TRBJ2-3; D may be TRBD2 (5 bases). Trimming cost V 4 bases and J 8 bases, with 7 bases left between them. Germline V CDR1 and CDR2: LNHNV, YYDKDF (reference sequence). The CDR3 covers 11 residues. This CDR3 reads CATSNEGTQYF. The CDR3 coding sequence is TGTGCCACCAGCAATGAGGGTACGCAGTATTTT.

This clonotype has a count of ten or more. The rearrangement links TRBV7-9 to TRBJ1-1; D not certain. Germline values: CDR1 SEHNR, CDR2 FQNEAQ (reference sequence). The CDR3 covers 14 residues. The V and J ends lost 5 bases and 2 bases respectively, with 12 bases between them. This chain's CDR3 is CASSRGLLNTEAFF. CDR3 bases: TGTGCCAGCAGCCGCGGACTCCTAAACACTGAAGCTTTCTTT.

The sample holds a few counts of this clonotype. The V call is TRBV11-2, the J call TRBJ2-3, with D hard to call. Trimming left V 0 bases short and J 4 bases short, with 5 bases between. The germline V gene has CDR1 SGHAT and CDR2 FQNNGV. This CDR3 region has 13 residues. In DNA form, the CDR3 reads TGTGCCAGCAGCTTAGATGGGTCAGATACGCAGTATTTT. Residues: CASSLDGSDTQYF.

There are many counts of this clonotype. V and J are TRBV6-9 and TRBJ2-7; 9 bases are shared with TRBD2. Germline V gene lookup returns CDR1 MNHGY and CDR2 SVAAGI. After removal of 4 bases from V and 0 bases from J, the junction contained 7 bases not matched to a gene. This CDR3 has 16 amino acids. The CDR3 sequence is CASSSLRGGSSYEQYF. The CDR3 nucleotides read TGTGCCAGCAGTTCGCTGCGGGGGGGAAGCTCCTACGAGCAGTACTTC.

This clonotype was seen many times. V gene TRBV12-3 or TRBV12-4 combines with J gene TRBJ1-4; 8 nucleotides line up with TRBD1. CDR3 length: 15 residues. V lost 6 bases and J lost 7; bases outside the gene matches: 10. CDR3 nucleotides: TGTGCCAGCAGCCGGGACAGGACGAGGAGTGAAAAACTGTTTTTT. Translating gives CASSRDRTRSEKLFF.

This clonotype was detected ten times or more. The chain has TRBV7-2 and TRBJ1-2; D is ambiguous. Germline CDR1 and CDR2: SGHTA and FQGNSA. The germline V and J ends were trimmed by 4 bases and 8 bases, with 11 bases remaining between them. This CDR3 has 12 amino acids. For the CDR3, the DNA is TGTGCCAGCAGCTCCCCGGGGAGGGGCTACACCTTC. It codes for CASSSPGRGYTF.

The chain has TRBV6-5 and TRBJ2-1, with D perhaps matching TRBD2 (5 bases). The CDR3 spans 14 residues. With 5 bases removed from V and 7 bases from J, the gap between germline ends came to 15 bases. Per the germline V gene, CDR1 is MNHEY and CDR2 is SVGAGI. CDR3 in DNA: TGTGCCAGCAGTATACTCCGGGGTGGAAATGAGCAGTTCTTC. It yields the protein CASSILRGGNEQFF.

At least ten counts were recorded for this clonotype. The rearrangement joins TRBV12-3 or TRBV12-4 to TRBJ2-1, with 9 bases that match TRBD2. This CDR3 has 15 amino acids. V dropped 1 base and J dropped 8; count of bases not matched to a gene: 6. In DNA, the CDR3 is TGTGCCAGCAGTTTAGGTCTAGCGGGAATCGATGAGCAGTTCTTC. Amino acids: CASSLGLAGIDEQFF.

This clonotype was counted at least ten times. V gene TRBV5-1 combines with J gene TRBJ2-1; TRBD1 might be the D (5 bases). The ends were cut back, 5 bases at V and 6 bases at J, with 21 bases in the middle. Germline V gives CDR1 SGHRS, CDR2 YFSETQ. This CDR3 region has 16 residues. The CDR3 here is CASSIGDRPDLNEQFF. The CDR3 nucleotides are TGCGCCAGCAGTATTGGAGACAGACCGGACCTCAATGAGCAGTTCTTC.

This clonotype was recorded many times. The CDR3 DNA sequence: TGCGCCAGCACCAAGGGGGAGGTCGGCGAGACCCAGTACTTC. Protein: CASTKGEVGETQYF. V is TRBV5-1 and J is TRBJ2-5; either TRBD1 or TRBD2 may fit D (6 bases each). Germline V gene lookup returns CDR1 SGHRS and CDR2 YFSETQ. V dropped 6 bases and J dropped 5 bases, with 17 bases sitting between them. The CDR3 covers 14 residues.

A few counts support this clonotype. V gene TRBV5-1 combines with J gene TRBJ1-1, with 7 bases that match TRBD1. The length of the CDR3 is 15 residues. Germline V gene lookup returns CDR1 SGHRS and CDR2 YFSETQ. Unmatched junction bases numbered 13, after V lost 4 bases and J lost 7 bases. CDR3 sequence: CASSTHRGNLGEAFF. CDR3 bases: TGCGCCAGCAGCACCCACAGGGGAAACTTGGGTGAAGCTTTCTTT.

Ten or more counts support this clonotype. The J gene is TRBJ2-5, the V gene TRBV12-3 or TRBV12-4; no clear D gene. The CDR3 spans 12 residues. The V gene lost 5 bases and the J gene lost 4 bases, with 8 bases spanning the gap. CDR3 protein: CASSERRETQYF. For the CDR3, the DNA is TGTGCCAGCAGTGAAAGGCGAGAGACCCAGTACTTC.

This clonotype has a count of ten or more. The chain links TRBV10-3 to TRBJ2-2; 10 bases align to TRBD1. V lost 11 bases to trimming and J lost 7 bases; unmatched junction nucleotides: 10. Per germline, CDR1 ENHRY and CDR2 SYGVKD. The CDR3 contains 14 residues. CDR3 amino acids: CAVNRDRGGGELFF. CDR3 nucleotide sequence: TGTGCCGTTAACCGGGACAGGGGAGGCGGGGAGCTGTTTTTT.

This clonotype appeared a few times. The chain carries TRBV20-1 and TRBJ1-6, with 7 bases matching TRBD1. CDR3 length equals 15 residues. The V gene end was trimmed by 3 bases and the J gene end by 9 bases; junction bases not matched to a gene: 11. CDR1 is DFQATT and CDR2 is SNEGSKA in the germline V gene (reference sequence). CDR3 coding DNA: TGCAGTGCTAGCTCGCAGGGGGGCCGAGGTTCACCCCTCCACTTT. This encodes CSASSQGGRGSPLHF.

This clonotype was seen more than once but under ten times. One base away lies a much larger clone, so this may be a sequencing read error. This chain uses TRBV5-4 with TRBJ1-1, with no clear D. V lost 1 base and J lost 0, with 1 base in between. CDR3 length: 12 amino acids. Germline lookup yields CDR1 SGHNT and CDR2 YYREEE (reference sequence). The CDR3 DNA reads TGTGCCAGCAGCTTGATGAACACTGAAGCTTTCTTT. Its protein product is CASSLMNTEAFF.

This clonotype was counted only a few times. The chain couples TRBV9 to TRBJ2-7, with D perhaps matching TRBD1 (6 bases). Deletions cut 4 bases from V and 1 base from J, with 15 bases between. Germline V gives CDR1 SGDLS, CDR2 YYNGEE. This CDR3 is built from 15 residues. CDR3 DNA sequence: TGTGCCAGCAGCACATCTCCACAGGGATCCTACGAGCAGTACTTC. It is translated as CASSTSPQGSYEQYF.

This sequence joins TRBV6-5 and TRBJ1-6; 8 nucleotides align to TRBD1. The length of the CDR3 is 17 residues. Losses at the gene ends were 5 bases for V and 6 bases for J; bases not matched to a gene: 12. Germline CDR1 is MNHEY and CDR2 is SVGAGI. CDR3 nucleotide sequence: TGTGCCAGCAGTCCTACGGCGAGGACAGGGACTAATTCACCCCTCCACTTT. Translation gives CASSPTARTGTNSPLHF.

This clonotype was picked up many times. The chain recombines TRBV18 with TRBJ1-1; D gene ambiguous. Between the trimmed V and J ends, which lost 2 bases and 4 bases, there was a span of 5 bases. Germline V CDR1 and CDR2: KGHSH, LQKENI. This CDR3 is 12 amino acids long. Written as DNA, the CDR3 is TGTGCCAGCTCACCAACAAGCACTGAAGCTTTCTTT. It specifies CASSPTSTEAFF.

A few counts support this clonotype. The chain has TRBV19 and TRBJ2-7; D not certain. Trimming took 7 bases from V and 7 from J, leaving 8 bases between them. This CDR3 is built from 10 residues. Germline V CDR1 and CDR2: LNHDA, SQIVND (reference sequence). The CDR3: CASITREQYV. In DNA form, the CDR3 reads TGTGCCAGTATAACCCGAGAGCAGTACGTC.

This clonotype was counted at least ten times. CDR3 loop: CASSQDINQVPFF. In nucleotides, the CDR3 is TGCGCCAGCAGCCAAGATATCAATCAGGTTCCGTTCTTC. The V and J genes are TRBV4-1 and TRBJ2-1; D unclear. V gave up 0 bases and J gave up 15 bases, with 15 bases separating them. The CDR3 has 13 residues. CDR1 MGHRA and CDR2 YSYEKL come from the germline V gene.

In this sample, this clonotype turned up a few times. The rearrangement links TRBV6-6 to TRBJ2-3; 11 nucleotides line up with TRBD2. Germline trimming cut 0 bases from V and 1 base from J; bases unmatched to any gene: 9. The CDR3 length is 19 residues. Germline CDR1 reads MNHNY; CDR2 reads SVGAGI (reference sequence). CDR3 sequence reads: CASSYSIAGGQIRTDTQYF. Here the CDR3 DNA reads TGTGCCAGCAGTTACTCGATAGCGGGGGGGCAAATTCGCACAGATACGCAGTATTTT.

This clonotype was picked up many times. The chain is built from TRBV6-5 and TRBJ2-5; D uncertain. Trimming shortened V by 2 bases and J by 4 bases, and 14 bases separated the two germline ends. Per the germline V gene, CDR1 is MNHEY and CDR2 is SVGAGI. The CDR3 sequence is 15 residues long. CDR3 bases: TGTGCCAGCAGTTACGAAGGCAGGTTGGGAGAGACCCAGTACTTC. Residues: CASSYEGRLGETQYF.

This clonotype was detected a few times. The J gene is TRBJ1-1, the V gene TRBV5-1; no clear D gene. This CDR3 spans 12 amino acids. The germline V and J ends were trimmed by 1 base and 7 bases, with 8 bases remaining between them. Per the germline V gene, CDR1 is SGHRS and CDR2 is YFSETQ. This chain's CDR3 is CASSLPGDEAFF. The DNA for the CDR3 is TGCGCCAGCAGCTTGCCTGGAGATGAAGCTTTCTTT.

The table lists this clonotype with many counts. The chain recombines TRBV5-1 with TRBJ1-1, with D uncertain. There are 13 residues in the CDR3. Germline CDR1 is SGHRS and CDR2 is YFSETQ. The V end lost 0 bases, the J end lost 9 bases, and 12 bases lay between the germline ends. In DNA form, the CDR3 reads TGCGCCAGCAGCTTGGAGGGTGAGAAAAAAGCTTTCTTT. Translation gives CASSLEGEKKAFF.

This chain joins TRBV12-3 or TRBV12-4 and TRBJ2-4; D gene uncertain. The CDR3 length is 11 residues. Between the trimmed V and J ends, which lost 8 bases and 7 bases, there was a span of 9 bases. CDR3 protein: CASVLRNIQYF. In nucleotides, the CDR3 is TGTGCCAGCGTACTGAGGAACATTCAGTACTTC.

This clonotype was counted many times. The chain employs TRBV10-3 and TRBJ1-4, with 7 bases matching TRBD1. Germline CDR1 and CDR2: ENHRY and SYGVKD. Trimming at V came to 4 bases and at J to 0 bases, leaving 2 bases not matched to a gene. CDR3 length equals 15 residues. CDR3 amino acids: CAISGTGATNEKLFF. The CDR3 DNA reads TGTGCCATCAGTGGGACAGGCGCAACTAATGAAAAACTGTTTTTT.

This clonotype was recorded at least ten times. The chain joins TRBV11-2 to TRBJ2-5, with TRBD1 as a possible D gene (7 bases). V lost 4 bases to trimming and J lost 5 bases, with 14 bases between them. CDR1 is SGHAT and CDR2 is FQNNGV in the germline V gene. This CDR3 comprises 14 residues. The CDR3 region has the DNA TGTGCCAGCAGCTCAGGGGGGCCGCAGGAGACCCAGTACTTC. It specifies CASSSGGPQETQYF.